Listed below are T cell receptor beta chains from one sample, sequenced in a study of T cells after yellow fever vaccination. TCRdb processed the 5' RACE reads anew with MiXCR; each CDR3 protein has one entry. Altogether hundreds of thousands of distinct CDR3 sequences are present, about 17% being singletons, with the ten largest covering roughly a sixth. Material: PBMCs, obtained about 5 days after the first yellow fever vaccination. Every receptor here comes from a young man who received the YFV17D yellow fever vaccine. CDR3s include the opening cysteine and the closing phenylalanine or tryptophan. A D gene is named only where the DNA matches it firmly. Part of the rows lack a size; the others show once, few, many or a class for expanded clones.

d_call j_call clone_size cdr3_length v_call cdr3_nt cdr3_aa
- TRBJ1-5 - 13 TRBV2 TGTGCCAGCAGCCGATTACAGGATGAGCCCCAGCATTTT CASSRLQDEPQHF
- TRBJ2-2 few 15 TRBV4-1 TGCGCCAGCAGCCAAGGGATAGGGGTAACCGGGGAGCTGTTTTTT CASSQGIGVTGELFF
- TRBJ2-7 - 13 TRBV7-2 TGTGCCAGCAGCTTAGAATACCTATACGAGCAGTACTTC CASSLEYLYEQYF
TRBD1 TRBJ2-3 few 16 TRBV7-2 TGTGCCAGCAGCGAAGGGACAGCTTGGAGAACAGATACGCAGTATTTT CASSEGTAWRTDTQYF
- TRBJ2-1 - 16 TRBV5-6 TGTGCCAGCAGCTTGGCCGGCCAGGGGTTATTAGATGAGCAGTTCTTC CASSLAGQGLLDEQFF
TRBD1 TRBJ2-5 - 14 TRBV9 TGTGCCAGCAGCGTGGGACAGATTCGAGAGACCCAGTACTTC CASSVGQIRETQYF
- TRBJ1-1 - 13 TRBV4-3 TGCGCCAGCAGCCGCACCTCCGGGGTGGGGGCTTTCTTT CASSRTSGVGAFF
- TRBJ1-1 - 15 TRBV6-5 TGTGCCAGCAGTTACTCCCTGGGACAGAACACTGAAGCTTTCTTT CASSYSLGQNTEAFF
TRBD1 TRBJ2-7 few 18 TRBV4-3 TGCGCCAGCAGCCAAGAAGCCCTTAGCTTGGGACAGTTGAGGGGGCAGTACTTC CASSQEALSLGQLRGQYF
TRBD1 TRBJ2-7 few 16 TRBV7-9 TGTGCCAGCAGCTTAGGACAGGGGGGTTTAATTTACGAGCAGTACTTC CASSLGQGGLIYEQYF
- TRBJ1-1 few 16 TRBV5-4 TGTGCCAGCAGCTTGAGCATTTCGAGGGGTATCACTGAAGCTTTCTTT CASSLSISRGITEAFF
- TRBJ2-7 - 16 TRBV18 TGTGCCAGCTCCCCAAGGGAGGGCAGGGGGCAGTACGAGCAGTACTTC CASSPREGRGQYEQYF
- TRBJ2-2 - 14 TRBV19 TGTGCCAGTAGTTTCCGGGGGAGCGGCGGGGAGCTGTTTTTT CASSFRGSGGELFF
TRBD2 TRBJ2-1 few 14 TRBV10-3 TGTGCCAGCGCCACTAGCGGGGGGAACAATGAGCAGTTCTTC CASATSGGNNEQFF
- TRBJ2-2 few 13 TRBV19 TGTGCCAGTAGTATGATGGGCACCGGGGAGCTGTTTTTT CASSMMGTGELFF
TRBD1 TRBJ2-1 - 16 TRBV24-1 TGTGCCACCAGTGACGCCGGGACAGAGGCTTACAATGAGCAGTTCTTC CATSDAGTEAYNEQFF
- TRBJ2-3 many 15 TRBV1 TGCACCAGCAGCCATGAAGAAGGTCCCACAGATACGCAGTATTTT CTSSHEEGPTDTQYF
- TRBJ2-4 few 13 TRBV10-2 TGCGCCAGCAGTGAGTACAGGGAGAACATTCAGTACTTC CASSEYRENIQYF
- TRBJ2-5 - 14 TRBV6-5 TGTGCCAGCAGTTACTCGACGGTTCGGGGGACCCAGTACTTC CASSYSTVRGTQYF
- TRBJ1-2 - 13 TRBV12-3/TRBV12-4 TGTGCCAGCAGTTTGGGGTCCTCGAGGGGCTACACCTTC CASSLGSSRGYTF
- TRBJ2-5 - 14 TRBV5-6 TGTGCCAGCAGCGCCGGGACCTACCAAGAGACCCAGTACTTC CASSAGTYQETQYF
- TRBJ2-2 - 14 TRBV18 TGTGCCAGCTCACCATATAGTGACACCGGGGAGCTGTTTTTT CASSPYSDTGELFF
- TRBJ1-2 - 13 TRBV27 TGTGCCAGCAGTTTAGGAGGGATTAATGGCTACACCTTC CASSLGGINGYTF
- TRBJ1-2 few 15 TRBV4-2 TGTGCCAGCAGCCAAGATCAAGGACAGCCCTATGGCTACACCTTC CASSQDQGQPYGYTF
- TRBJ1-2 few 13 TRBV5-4 TGTGCCAGCAGCTCGACAGTTATCTATGGCTACACCTTC CASSSTVIYGYTF
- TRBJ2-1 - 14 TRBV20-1 TGCAGTGCTCGGGACTCTTTTAAGGACAATGAGCAGTTCTTC CSARDSFKDNEQFF
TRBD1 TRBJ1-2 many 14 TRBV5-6 TGTGCCAGCAGCCTCCCGGGACAGGTATATGGCTACACCTTC CASSLPGQVYGYTF
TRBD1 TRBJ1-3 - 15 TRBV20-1 TGCAGTGTCCCAGGACAGGGGCGATTGGGAAACACCATATATTTT CSVPGQGRLGNTIYF
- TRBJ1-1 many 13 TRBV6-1 TGTGCCAGCAGTGGGACGGCGAACACTGAAGCTTTCTTT CASSGTANTEAFF
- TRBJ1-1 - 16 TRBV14 TGTGCCAGCAGCCAAGATCGAAGGAACCTCGGCACTGAAGCTTTCTTT CASSQDRRNLGTEAFF
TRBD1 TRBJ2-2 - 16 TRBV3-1 TGTGCCAGCAGCCCCGAGCCGGGACAGCTCACCGGGGAGCTGTTTTTT CASSPEPGQLTGELFF